This is a list of T cell receptor beta chains from one sample in a study of tumor-infiltrating lymphocytes in primary liver carcinoma. MiXCR, run by TCRdb on the multiplex PCR reads, gives a single entry per CDR3 protein. The sample includes about 97,000 distinct CDR3 sequences, around 66% seen only once; the top ten take around 10%. The sequenced sample consisted of liver tumor tissue from sampling region 2. All receptors come from a woman in her fifties or sixties with primary liver carcinoma and hepatitis B virus infection. CDR3s include the opening cysteine and the closing phenylalanine or tryptophan. The D gene is left open where the match is weak. Some rows mark clone size as missing; the rest say once, few, many or name a class of expanded clone.

TRBJ2-4,TRBD2,TRBV28,.,CASSTLAGLAKNIRYF,TGTGCCAGCAGTACCCTAGCGGGACTAGCCAAAAACATTCGGTACTTC
TRBJ2-1,TRBD2,TRBV27,few,CASSPQGTAGGFHEQFF,TGTGCCAGCAGTCCTCAGGGGACAGCGGGAGGGTTCCATGAGCAGTTCTTC
TRBJ2-1,.,TRBV29-1,.,CSVEPAGFGNELFF,TGCAGCGTTGAACCCGCAGGATTCGGCAATGAGTTGTTCTTC
TRBJ1-4,.,TRBV10-2,many,CATRGLGEKLFF,TGCGCCACCAGGGGTCTAGGTGAAAAACTGTTTTTT
TRBJ2-3,.,TRBV29-1,many,CSTSGPTDTQYF,TGCAGCACCTCGGGGCCCACAGATACGCAGTATTTT
TRBJ2-7,TRBD2,TRBV5-6,many,CASSVVSGRAVYEQYF,TGTGCCAGCAGCGTTGTTAGCGGGAGGGCCGTATACGAGCAGTACTTC
TRBJ2-2,.,TRBV4-2,medium-sized,CASSQGAAGELFF,TGTGCCAGCAGCCAAGGGGCTGCCGGGGAGCTGTTTTTT
TRBJ2-5,.,TRBV6-2/TRBV6-3,.,CASSYLGVETQCF,TGTGCCAGCAGTTACCTAGGAGTAGAGACCCAGTGCTTC
TRBJ2-5,.,TRBV28,.,CASSLNPQRRETQHF,TGTGCCAGCAGTTTGAACCCCCAGCGGCGAGAGACCCAGCACTTC
TRBJ1-5,TRBD1,TRBV5-1,.,CTSSFGTGNQPQHF,TGCACCAGCAGCTTTGGGACAGGGAATCAGCCCCAGCATTTT
TRBJ2-5,.,TRBV12-3/TRBV12-4,.,CASREQGRETQCF,TGTGCCAGCAGGGAGCAGGGAAGGGAGACCCAGTGCTTC
TRBJ2-7,TRBD1,TRBV7-3,.,CASSPTGGGEQYF,TGTGCCAGCAGCCCGACAGGGGGTGGCGAGCAGTACTTC
TRBJ2-2,.,TRBV11-2,.,CARGLDTTGELFF,TGTGCCAGAGGCTTAGATACGACTGGGGAGCTGTTTTTT
TRBJ2-7,.,TRBV12-3/TRBV12-4,once,CDSTNDAGSCEQYF,TGTGACAGCACCAACGACGCCGGCTCCTGCGAGCAGTACTTC
TRBJ2-3,TRBD2,TRBV5-1,many,CASDQGLAGDTQYF,TGCGCCAGCGACCAGGGACTAGCAGGGGATACGCAGTATTTT
TRBJ2-1,.,TRBV7-8,.,CASSSGRSTFNEQFF,TGTGCCAGCAGTTCGGGACGGTCCACCTTCAATGAGCAGTTCTTC